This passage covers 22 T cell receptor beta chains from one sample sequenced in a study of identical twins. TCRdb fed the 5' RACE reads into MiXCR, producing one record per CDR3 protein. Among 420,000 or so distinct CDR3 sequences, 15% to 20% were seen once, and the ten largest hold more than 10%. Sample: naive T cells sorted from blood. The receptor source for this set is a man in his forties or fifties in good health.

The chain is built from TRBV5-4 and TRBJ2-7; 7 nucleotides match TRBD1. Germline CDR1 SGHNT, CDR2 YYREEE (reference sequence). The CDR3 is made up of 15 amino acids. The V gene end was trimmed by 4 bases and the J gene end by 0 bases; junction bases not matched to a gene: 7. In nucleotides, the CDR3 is TGTGCCAGCAGCATTCCGGGACAGAGCTCCTACGAGCAGTACTTC. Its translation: CASSIPGQSSYEQYF. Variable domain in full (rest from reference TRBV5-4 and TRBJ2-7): ETGVTQSPTHLIKTRGQQVTLRCSSQSGHNTVSWYQQALGQGPQFIFQYYREEENGRGNFPPRFSGLQFPNYSSELNVNALELDDSALYLCASSIPGQSSYEQYFGPGTRLTVT.

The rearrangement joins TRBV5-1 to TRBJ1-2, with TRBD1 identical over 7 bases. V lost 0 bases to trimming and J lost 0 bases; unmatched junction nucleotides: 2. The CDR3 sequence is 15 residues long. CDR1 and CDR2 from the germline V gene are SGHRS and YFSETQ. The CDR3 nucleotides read TGCGCCAGCAGCTTGGACAGGGGAGCTAACTATGGCTACACCTTC. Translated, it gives CASSLDRGANYGYTF. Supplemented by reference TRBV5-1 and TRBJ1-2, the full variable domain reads KAGVTQTPRYLIKTRGQQVTLSCSPISGHRSVSWYQQTPGQGLQFLFEYFSETQRNKGNFPGRFSGRQFSNSRSEMNVSTLELGDSALYLCASSLDRGANYGYTFGSGTRLTVV.

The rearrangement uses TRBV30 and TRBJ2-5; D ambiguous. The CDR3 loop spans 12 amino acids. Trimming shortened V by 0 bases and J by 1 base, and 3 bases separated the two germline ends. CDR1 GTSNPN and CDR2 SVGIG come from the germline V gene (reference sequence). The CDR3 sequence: CAWSVPQETQYF. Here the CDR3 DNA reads TGTGCCTGGAGTGTCCCCCAAGAGACCCAGTACTTC.

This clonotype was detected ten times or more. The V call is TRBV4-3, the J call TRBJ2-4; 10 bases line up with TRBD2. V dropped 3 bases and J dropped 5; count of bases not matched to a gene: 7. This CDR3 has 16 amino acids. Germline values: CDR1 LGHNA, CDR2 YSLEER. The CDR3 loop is CASSHSWTSGQNIQYF. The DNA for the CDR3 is TGCGCCAGCAGCCATTCCTGGACTAGCGGCCAAAACATTCAGTACTTC.

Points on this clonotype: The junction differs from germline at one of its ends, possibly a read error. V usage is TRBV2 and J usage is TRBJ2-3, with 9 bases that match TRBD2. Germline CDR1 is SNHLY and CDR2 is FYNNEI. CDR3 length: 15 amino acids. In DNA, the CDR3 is TGTGCCAGCAGTGGTATTAGCGGGGGCACTGATACGCAGTATTTT. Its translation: CASSGISGGTDTQYF.

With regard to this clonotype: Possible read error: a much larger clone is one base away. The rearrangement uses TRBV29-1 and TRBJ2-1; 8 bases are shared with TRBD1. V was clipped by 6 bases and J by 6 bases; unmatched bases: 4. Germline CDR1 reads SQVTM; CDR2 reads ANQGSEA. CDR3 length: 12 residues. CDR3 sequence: CSVHGTGNEQFF. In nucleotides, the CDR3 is TGCAGCGTCCACGGGACAGGCAATGAGCAGTTCTTC.

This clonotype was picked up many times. The CDR3 here is CASSQGLAATDTQYF. The CDR3, as DNA: TGTGCCAGCAGCCAAGGACTAGCGGCGACAGATACGCAGTATTTT. V and J are TRBV6-2 or TRBV6-3 and TRBJ2-3; 10 bases align to TRBD2. V gave up 6 bases and J gave up 3 bases; unmatched junction bases: 6. The CDR3 runs 15 residues. Germline V lookup: CDR1 MNHEY, CDR2 SVGEGT.

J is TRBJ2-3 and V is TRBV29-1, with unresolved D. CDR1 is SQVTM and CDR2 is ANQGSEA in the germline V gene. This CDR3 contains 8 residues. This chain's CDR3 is CSTDTQYF. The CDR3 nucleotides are TGCAGTACGGATACGCAGTATTTT.

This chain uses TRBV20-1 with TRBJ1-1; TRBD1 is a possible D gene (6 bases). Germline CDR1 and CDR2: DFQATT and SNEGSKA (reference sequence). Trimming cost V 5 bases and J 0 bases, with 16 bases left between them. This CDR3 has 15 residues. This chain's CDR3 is CSAPARTAVNTEAFF. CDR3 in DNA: TGCAGTGCTCCAGCCCGGACAGCGGTGAACACTGAAGCTTTCTTT.

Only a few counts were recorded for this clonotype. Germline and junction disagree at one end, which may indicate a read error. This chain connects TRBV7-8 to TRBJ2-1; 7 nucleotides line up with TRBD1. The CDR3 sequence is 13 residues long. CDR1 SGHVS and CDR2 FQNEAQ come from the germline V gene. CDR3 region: CASSLQPGQSKLF. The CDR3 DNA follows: TGTGCCAGCAGCTTACAACCGGGACAGTCGAAGCTCTTC.

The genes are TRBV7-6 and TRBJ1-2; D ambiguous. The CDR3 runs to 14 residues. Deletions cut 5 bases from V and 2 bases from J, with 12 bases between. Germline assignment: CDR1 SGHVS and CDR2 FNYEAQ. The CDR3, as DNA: TGTGCCAGCAGCCCCGATTCCCCCAACTATGGCTACACCTTC. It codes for CASSPDSPNYGYTF.

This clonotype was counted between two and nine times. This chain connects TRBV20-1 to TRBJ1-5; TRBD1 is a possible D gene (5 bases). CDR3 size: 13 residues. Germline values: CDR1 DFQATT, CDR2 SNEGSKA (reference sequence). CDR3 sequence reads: CSASGAGDQPQHF. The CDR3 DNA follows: TGCAGCGCAAGCGGGGCAGGAGATCAGCCCCAGCATTTT.

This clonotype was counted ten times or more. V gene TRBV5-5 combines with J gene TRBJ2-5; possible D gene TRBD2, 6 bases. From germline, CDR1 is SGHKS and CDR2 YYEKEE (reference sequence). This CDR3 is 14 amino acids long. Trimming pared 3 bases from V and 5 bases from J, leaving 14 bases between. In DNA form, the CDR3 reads TGTGCCAGCAGCTGGACGGGGGTTGGGGAGACCCAGTACTTC. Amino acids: CASSWTGVGETQYF.

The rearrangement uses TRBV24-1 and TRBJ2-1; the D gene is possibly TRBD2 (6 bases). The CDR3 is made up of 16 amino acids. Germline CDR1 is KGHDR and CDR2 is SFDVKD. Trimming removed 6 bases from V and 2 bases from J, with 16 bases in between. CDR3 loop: CATSPMGGKAYNEQFF. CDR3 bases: TGTGCCACCAGTCCTATGGGGGGAAAGGCCTACAATGAGCAGTTCTTC.

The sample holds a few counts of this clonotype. This CDR3 is CSARDSDRGYGYTF. DNA of the CDR3: TGCAGTGCTAGAGACTCTGACAGGGGGTATGGCTACACCTTC. The rearrangement joins TRBV20-1 to TRBJ1-2; 9 nucleotides align to TRBD1. This CDR3 contains 14 residues. The ends lost 0 bases at V and 5 bases at J; junction bases unmatched: 4. CDR1 and CDR2 (germline): DFQATT, SNEGSKA (reference sequence).

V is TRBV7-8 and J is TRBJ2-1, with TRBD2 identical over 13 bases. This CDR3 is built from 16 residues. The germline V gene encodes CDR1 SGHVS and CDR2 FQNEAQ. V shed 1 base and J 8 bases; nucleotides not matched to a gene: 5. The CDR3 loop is CASSLGTSGSFYEQFF. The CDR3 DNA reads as TGTGCCAGCAGCTTAGGGACTAGCGGGAGTTTCTATGAGCAGTTCTTC.

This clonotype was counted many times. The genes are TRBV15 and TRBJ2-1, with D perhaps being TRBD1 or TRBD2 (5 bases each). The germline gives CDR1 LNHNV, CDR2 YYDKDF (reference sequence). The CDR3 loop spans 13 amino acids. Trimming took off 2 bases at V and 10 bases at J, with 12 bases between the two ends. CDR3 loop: CATSRKRDVEQFF. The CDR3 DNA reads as TGTGCCACCAGCAGAAAGAGGGACGTGGAGCAGTTCTTC.

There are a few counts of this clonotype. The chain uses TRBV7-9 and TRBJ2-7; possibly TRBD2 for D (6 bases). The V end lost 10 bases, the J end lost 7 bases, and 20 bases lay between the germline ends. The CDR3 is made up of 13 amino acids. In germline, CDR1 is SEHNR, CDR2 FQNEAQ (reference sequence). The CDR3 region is CAIQRGEVSEQYF. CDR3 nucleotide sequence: TGTGCCATTCAGAGAGGGGAGGTTTCAGAGCAGTACTTC.

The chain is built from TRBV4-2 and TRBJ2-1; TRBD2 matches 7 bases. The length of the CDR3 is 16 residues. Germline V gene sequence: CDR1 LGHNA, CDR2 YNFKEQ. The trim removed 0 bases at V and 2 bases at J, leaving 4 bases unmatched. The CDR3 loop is CASSQEGGSTYNEQFF. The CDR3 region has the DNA TGTGCCAGCAGCCAAGAGGGGGGGAGCACCTACAATGAGCAGTTCTTC.

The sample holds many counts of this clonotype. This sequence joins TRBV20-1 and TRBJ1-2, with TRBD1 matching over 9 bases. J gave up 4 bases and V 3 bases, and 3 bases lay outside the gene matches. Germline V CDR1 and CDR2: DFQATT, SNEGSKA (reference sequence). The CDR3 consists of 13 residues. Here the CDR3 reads CSARDRGTYGYTF. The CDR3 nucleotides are TGCAGTGCTAGGGACAGGGGAACCTATGGCTACACCTTC.

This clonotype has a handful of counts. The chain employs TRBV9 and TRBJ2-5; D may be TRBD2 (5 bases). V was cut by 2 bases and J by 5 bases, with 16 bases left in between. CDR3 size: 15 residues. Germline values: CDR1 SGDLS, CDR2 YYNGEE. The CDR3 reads CASSVSTGWEETQYF. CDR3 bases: TGTGCCAGCAGCGTTTCTACCGGGTGGGAGGAGACCCAGTACTTC.

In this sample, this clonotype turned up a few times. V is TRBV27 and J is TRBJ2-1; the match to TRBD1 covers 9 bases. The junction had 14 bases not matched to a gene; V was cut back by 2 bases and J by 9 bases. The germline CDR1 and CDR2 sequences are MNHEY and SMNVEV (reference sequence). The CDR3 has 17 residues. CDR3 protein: CASSLGLRDRVLGEQFF. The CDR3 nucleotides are TGTGCCAGCAGTTTAGGATTGAGGGACAGGGTATTGGGTGAGCAGTTCTTC.